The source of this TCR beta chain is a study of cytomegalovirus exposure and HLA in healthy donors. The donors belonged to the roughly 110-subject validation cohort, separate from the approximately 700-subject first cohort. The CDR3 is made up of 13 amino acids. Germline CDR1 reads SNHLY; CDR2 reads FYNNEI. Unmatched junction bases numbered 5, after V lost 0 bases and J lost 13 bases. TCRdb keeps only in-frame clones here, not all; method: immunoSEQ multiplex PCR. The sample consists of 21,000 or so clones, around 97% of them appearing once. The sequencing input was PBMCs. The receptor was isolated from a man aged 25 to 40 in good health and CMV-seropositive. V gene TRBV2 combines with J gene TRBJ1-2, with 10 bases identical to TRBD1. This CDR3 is CASSEATGGSSTF. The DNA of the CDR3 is TGTGCCAGCAGTGAAGCGACAGGGGGCTCCTCCACCTTC.